These T cell receptor beta chains were read from a single sample in a study of cytomegalovirus exposure and HLA in healthy donors. Sequencing was performed with immunoSEQ multiplex PCR; in TCRdb, only in-frame clones are kept and a portion is missing. The table includes fewer than 120,000 clones, more than 75% detected once. Sequencing was performed on PBMCs. The receptor set was obtained from a man aged 40-55 years in good health and CMV-seronegative. The CDR3 runs from the conserved cysteine through the conserved F or W. The D gene is left open where the match is weak.

d_call: -; v_call: TRBV29-1; cdr3_length: 14; j_call: TRBJ1-1; cdr3_aa: CSVEDTVQGTEAFF; cdr3_nt: TGCAGCGTTGAAGACACAGTGCAAGGCACTGAAGCTTTCTTT
d_call: TRBD1; v_call: TRBV9; cdr3_length: 16; j_call: TRBJ1-4; cdr3_aa: CASSARDRGWNEKLFF; cdr3_nt: TGTGCCAGCAGCGCTAGAGACAGGGGTTGGAATGAAAAACTGTTTTTT
d_call: TRBD1; v_call: TRBV5-4; cdr3_length: 15; j_call: TRBJ1-6; cdr3_aa: CASRFGQGAGSPLHF; cdr3_nt: TGTGCCAGCAGATTTGGACAGGGGGCGGGTTCACCCCTCCACTTT
d_call: -; v_call: TRBV6-5; cdr3_length: 14; j_call: TRBJ2-3; cdr3_aa: CASTAPQGFGTQYF; cdr3_nt: TGTGCCAGCACCGCCCCACAGGGTTTTGGTACGCAGTATTTT
d_call: TRBD1; v_call: TRBV5-1; cdr3_length: 15; j_call: TRBJ1-1; cdr3_aa: CASSPRGPQNTEAFF; cdr3_nt: TGCGCCAGCAGCCCTAGGGGGCCGCAGAACACTGAAGCTTTCTTT
d_call: TRBD2; v_call: TRBV2; cdr3_length: 15; j_call: TRBJ2-5; cdr3_aa: CASASGGARGETQYF; cdr3_nt: TGTGCCAGCGCTAGCGGGGGGGCAAGGGGAGAGACCCAGTACTTC
d_call: TRBD1; v_call: TRBV29-1; cdr3_length: 14; j_call: TRBJ1-2; cdr3_aa: CSVSGQGSFRGYTF; cdr3_nt: TGCAGCGTTAGTGGACAGGGCTCGTTCCGTGGCTACACCTTC
d_call: TRBD1; v_call: TRBV5-1; cdr3_length: 14; j_call: TRBJ1-1; cdr3_aa: CASSFRTGFTEAFF; cdr3_nt: TGCGCCAGCAGCTTTAGGACAGGGTTCACTGAAGCTTTCTTT
d_call: TRBD2; v_call: TRBV7-9; cdr3_length: 14; j_call: TRBJ2-1; cdr3_aa: CASRSRDYPNEQFF; cdr3_nt: TGTGCCAGCAGGAGCCGGGACTATCCCAATGAGCAGTTCTTC
d_call: TRBD1; v_call: TRBV30; cdr3_length: 12; j_call: TRBJ1-4; cdr3_aa: CAGDRGGEKLFF; cdr3_nt: TGTGCCGGGGACAGGGGAGGAGAAAAACTGTTTTTT